Sequencing of this TCR beta chain was carried out in a study of CD8 T cells in Susac syndrome. The CD8+ and CD4+ T cells were isolated magnetically using a negative isolation approach, whereas the TEMRA cells were enriched by FACS. cDNA came from about 0.46 to 1 ug RNA primed by random hexamers. TCRdb itself ran the immunoSEQ multiplex PCR reads through MiXCR, one entry per CDR3 protein. The sample gives some 100,000 distinct CDR3 sequences, around 96% of which show up once; 0.3% is in the top ten. Trimming removed 1 base at V and 7 bases at J, with 10 bases between. The CDR3 spans 13 residues. Germline V gene sequence: CDR1 KGHSH, CDR2 LQKENI.

The sequence was obtained from a human donor with Susac syndrome. The chain links TRBV18 to TRBJ1-1; D gene unclear. The specimen sequenced was CD8+ T cells from PBMCs. CDR3 nucleotides: TGTGCCAGCTCACCACAAACAATTGATGAAGCTTTCTTT. Translating it yields CASSPQTIDEAFF.